A single sample is the source of the 8 T cell receptor beta chains below, sequenced in a study of T-cell memory formation after mild COVID-19. MiXCR, run by TCRdb on the 5' RACE reads, gives a single entry per CDR3 protein. The sample lists around 340,000 distinct CDR3 sequences, more than 15% occurring once. The sequenced material came from PBMCs or a T cell subset sorted from them (not recorded which). The origin of the receptors is a man between 18 and 29 years old who had mild COVID-19 (a few samples of this study predate the infection). Cell type and time point are not known.

This clonotype was counted between two and nine times. CDR3 sequence (DNA): TGTGCCAGCAGCGGGGACCAAGCAGATACGCAGTATTTT. The encoded protein is CASSGDQADTQYF. The chain uses TRBV2 and TRBJ2-3; D tentatively reads TRBD1 or TRBD2 (5 bases each). CDR1 and CDR2 from the germline V gene are SNHLY and FYNNEI. The CDR3 runs to 13 residues. With 6 bases removed from V and 4 bases from J, the gap between germline ends came to 11 bases.

This clonotype was seen repeatedly, ten times or more. The chain links TRBV4-2 to TRBJ2-1; possibly TRBD1 or TRBD2 for D (5 bases each). Trimming stripped 0 bases from V and 6 bases from J, with 12 bases between. The CDR3 has 15 amino acids. Germline loops: CDR1 LGHNA, CDR2 YNFKEQ. The CDR3 sequence is CASSQDGAYSNEQFF. CDR3 nucleotide sequence: TGTGCCAGCAGCCAAGACGGGGCCTACTCCAATGAGCAGTTCTTC.

This clonotype has just a few counts. The chain is built from TRBV7-3 and TRBJ2-5; possible D gene TRBD1, 6 bases. Germline assignment: CDR1 SGHTA and CDR2 FQGTGA. CDR3 length: 14 amino acids. V was pared by 2 bases and J by 7 bases, with 14 bases between. The CDR3 DNA follows: TGTGCCAGCAGCTTAGCGCCGGCACAGGGGACCCAGTACTTC. Its protein product is CASSLAPAQGTQYF.

The table lists this clonotype with a few counts. The V call is TRBV12-3 or TRBV12-4, the J call TRBJ2-4; a possible D gene is TRBD2 (5 bases). CDR3 length: 19 amino acids. V was trimmed by 0 bases and J by 2 bases, leaving 20 bases between them. CDR3 in amino acids: CASSLALFEGRRTKNIQYF. Here the CDR3 DNA reads TGTGCCAGCAGTTTAGCGTTGTTCGAGGGAAGGAGGACCAAAAACATTCAGTACTTC.

This clonotype was seen a handful of times. The chain joins TRBV20-1 to TRBJ1-4; 7 nucleotides align to TRBD1. This CDR3 region has 14 residues. Germline V lookup: CDR1 DFQATT, CDR2 SNEGSKA (reference sequence). J gave up 5 bases and V 1 base, and 4 bases lay outside the gene matches. Here the CDR3 reads CSARGGQQNEKLFF. CDR3 in DNA: TGCAGTGCTAGAGGGGGACAGCAAAATGAAAAACTGTTTTTT.

This clonotype occurred a few times. In nucleotides, the CDR3 is TGTGCCAGCGGTTCAGGGGGGGCTGGTTTAACTGAAGCTTTCTTT. Its translation: CASGSGGAGLTEAFF. The chain employs TRBV6-5 and TRBJ1-1, with 7 bases fitting TRBD1. Unmatched junction bases numbered 14, after V lost 8 bases and J lost 5 bases. Germline V gene lookup returns CDR1 MNHEY and CDR2 SVGAGI. The CDR3 length is 15 residues.

The rearrangement uses TRBV29-1 and TRBJ1-3; D is unclear. The CDR3 is made up of 13 amino acids. Trimming took 6 bases from V and 2 from J, leaving 11 bases between them. Germline lookup yields CDR1 SQVTM and CDR2 ANQGSEA. The CDR3 coding sequence is TGCAGCGTAACCCCCATGGCTGGAAACACCATATATTTT. It specifies CSVTPMAGNTIYF.

This clonotype was observed a handful of times. The chain combines TRBV12-3 or TRBV12-4 with TRBJ1-2, with 11 bases lining up with TRBD1. The CDR3 contains 16 residues. The ends lost 5 bases at V and 2 bases at J; junction bases unmatched: 7. CDR3 bases: TGTGCCAGCAGTGGGGACAGGGGGAATCGGAACTATGGCTACACCTTC. Encoded protein: CASSGDRGNRNYGYTF.